The 22 T cell receptor beta chains in this list originate from one sample, sequenced in a study of vaccination and CD4 T cells after COVID-19 (dated 2022 in TCRdb). Antigens for these TCRs are unknown. Libraries were prepared through PCR. This sample was sequenced with an Illumina iSeq 100. DNA from cultured CD4+ T cells was subjected to TCR sequencing with the Oncomine TCR Beta short-read assay at the Johns Hopkins FTIC core. Using fastp trimming at Q25 and MiXCR clonotype assembly, TCRdb reanalyzed the public sequencing data and kept in-frame beta chains. Under each unique CDR3 protein, matching rows form one entry showing the most common genes and DNA. The sample yields some 11,000 distinct CDR3 sequences; less than 70% were counted once. The top ten clones comprise just over 7% of the sample. Explained via the paper, the treatment or condition label denotes: approximately 9-day PBMC culture with coronavirus spike peptide pools or control peptides (ViraFEST assay).

The starting material was CD4+ T cells from blood, cultured in vitro, obtained before SARS-CoV-2 vaccination. Receptors originate from a human donor who had recovered from COVID-19.

This chain connects TRBV12-3 or TRBV12-4 to TRBJ2-1; 8 positions agree with TRBD2. The CDR3 covers 19 residues. With 5 bases clipped from V and 3 bases from J, the junction kept 18 bases outside the gene matches. CDR3 in amino acids: CASSPPGLVAGGSYNEQFF. The DNA of the CDR3 is TGTGCCAGCAGTCCCCCGGGACTAGTAGCTGGCGGGAGCTACAATGAGCAGTTCTTC.

The chain combines TRBV2 with TRBJ2-7, with D tentatively TRBD1 (5 bases). Trimming left V 7 bases short and J 0 bases short, with 13 bases between. The CDR3 is 14 amino acids. Germline values: CDR1 SNHLY, CDR2 FYNNEI. The CDR3 DNA reads TGTGCCAGCAAGGGGCCACTGTCCTCCTACGAGCAGTACTTC. Translation: CASKGPLSSYEQYF.

J is TRBJ1-2 and V is TRBV7-8, with D unclear. Trimming removed 10 bases from V and 1 base from J, with 10 bases in between. Per germline, CDR1 SGHVS and CDR2 FQNEAQ. This CDR3 is 12 amino acids long. CDR3 sequence (DNA): TGTGCCATCATAGAGGTTAACTATGGCTACACCTTC. As protein: CAIIEVNYGYTF.

This clonotype appeared once. The J gene is TRBJ2-2, the V gene TRBV7-9, with D perhaps TRBD2 (6 bases). Trimming removed 3 bases at V and 5 bases at J, with 13 bases between. This CDR3 has 15 amino acids. Germline values: CDR1 SEHNR, CDR2 FQNEAQ (reference sequence). In DNA, the CDR3 is TGTGCCAGCAGCTTGGGACTCCCTTTGACCGGGGAGCTGTTTTTT. It codes for CASSLGLPLTGELFF.

This chain links TRBV20-1 with TRBJ2-1; 8 bases are a match to TRBD2. There are 14 residues in the CDR3. With 4 bases clipped from V and 3 bases from J, the junction kept 5 bases outside the gene matches. Germline CDR1 DFQATT, CDR2 SNEGSKA (reference sequence). The DNA of the CDR3 is TGCAGTGCTAAGCCTAGCGGGTACTACAATGAGCAGTTCTTC. It translates to CSAKPSGYYNEQFF.

V and J are TRBV15 and TRBJ2-1, with D hard to call. Germline V CDR1 and CDR2: LNHNV, YYDKDF (reference sequence). V was shortened by 5 bases and J by 7 bases, with 15 bases between the two germline ends. This CDR3 region has 14 residues. CDR3 region: CATSLELRLNEQFF. The CDR3 DNA is TGTGCCACCAGCTTGGAGCTTCGGCTTAATGAGCAGTTCTTC.

This clonotype was seen a few times. This chain links TRBV6-2 or TRBV6-3 with TRBJ2-5; TRBD2 might be the D (6 bases). Trimming cost V 6 bases and J 5 bases, with 16 bases left between them. Germline V gene lookup returns CDR1 MNHEY and CDR2 SVGEGT. The CDR3 consists of 14 residues. The CDR3 coding sequence is TGTGCCAGCAGAGGGAGGTGGGAGTTGGAGACCCAGTACTTC. Protein: CASRGRWELETQYF.

This chain joins TRBV4-2 and TRBJ2-7, with 8 nucleotides matching TRBD1. Trimming took 3 bases from V and 2 from J; bases not matched to a gene: 9. Germline CDR1 reads LGHNA; CDR2 reads YNFKEQ. The CDR3 has 16 residues. This chain's CDR3 is CASSQGGQGLPYEQYF. The CDR3 coding sequence is TGTGCCAGCAGCCAGGGTGGACAGGGATTGCCCTACGAGCAGTACTTC.

This clonotype has more than one count but fewer than ten. The chain recombines TRBV7-3 with TRBJ2-7; TRBD2 might be the D (6 bases). V was shortened by 2 bases and J by 6 bases, with 14 bases between the two germline ends. CDR3 length equals 14 residues. Germline CDR1 is SGHTA and CDR2 is FQGTGA. The CDR3 protein is CASSLSGGLTEQYF. DNA for the CDR3: TGTGCCAGCAGCTTATCCGGGGGATTAACCGAGCAGTACTTC.

The chain links TRBV7-2 to TRBJ1-6; D not resolved. V lost 5 bases, J lost 8 bases, and 10 bases lay in between. The CDR3 has 13 residues. Germline CDR1 SGHTA, CDR2 FQGNSA. This CDR3 reads CASSTRRDSPLHF. The CDR3 nucleotides read TGTGCCAGCAGCACGCGCCGGGATTCACCCCTCCACTTT.

Regarding this clonotype: An end of the junction does not agree with germline; a read error may underlie this. The chain couples TRBV7-7 to TRBJ2-5; tentatively, D is TRBD1 (6 bases). Germline V lookup: CDR1 SSHAT, CDR2 FNYEAQ (reference sequence). The CDR3 covers 13 residues. The CDR3 DNA reads TGTGCTAGCAGCTTAGCAGGGGTAGAGACCCAGTACTTC. Residues: CASSLAGVETQYF. Complete variable domain (other parts from reference TRBV7-7 and TRBJ2-5): GAGVSQSPRYKVTKRGQDVTLRCDPISSHATLYWYQQALGQGPEFLTYFNYEAQPDKSGLPSDRFSAERPEGSISTLTIQRTEQRDSAMYRCASSLAGVETQYFGPGTRLLVL.

The V gene is TRBV20-1, the J gene TRBJ2-7, with TRBD2 matching 15 bases. Germline V gives CDR1 DFQATT, CDR2 SNEGSKA (reference sequence). V was clipped by 3 bases and J by 7 bases; unmatched bases: 13. The CDR3 has 17 amino acids. For the CDR3, the DNA is TGCAGTGCTAGCGTAGGGACTAGCGGGAGGAACCCTTGGGAGCAGTACTTC. This codes for CSASVGTSGRNPWEQYF.

V gene TRBV19 combines with J gene TRBJ2-3; D unresolved. Germline-derived CDR1 and CDR2 are LNHDA and SQIVND (reference sequence). The CDR3 contains 14 residues. The V end lost 5 bases, the J end lost 0 bases, and 9 bases lay between the germline ends. The DNA for the CDR3 is TGTGCCAGTAGTCCCGTCTCGAGCACAGATACGCAGTATTTT. As protein: CASSPVSSTDTQYF.

The rearrangement uses TRBV6-1 and TRBJ2-1, with TRBD2 matching over 8 bases. In germline, CDR1 is MNHNS, CDR2 SASEGT. The CDR3 is made up of 16 amino acids. Unmatched junction bases numbered 9, after V lost 0 bases and J lost 8 bases. In DNA, the CDR3 is TGTGCCAGCAGTGAAGCGCCTAGCGGGTTTTTGGATGAGCAGTTCTTC. It codes for CASSEAPSGFLDEQFF.

This clonotype has more than one count but fewer than ten. The DNA of the CDR3 is TGTGCCAGCAGTTTATCGGGAAGTAACTATGGCTACACCTTC. Amino acid sequence: CASSLSGSNYGYTF. The V gene is TRBV27, the J gene TRBJ1-2; D ambiguous. V lost 0 bases to trimming and J lost 1 base, with 6 bases between them. Germline values: CDR1 MNHEY, CDR2 SMNVEV (reference sequence). This CDR3 has 14 residues.

This chain uses TRBV7-9 with TRBJ1-5; maybe TRBD1 (5 bases). This CDR3 is built from 15 residues. Trimming left V 5 bases short and J 4 bases short, with 15 bases between. CDR1 is SEHNR and CDR2 is FQNEAQ in the germline V gene (reference sequence). CDR3 region: CASSPTEGFNQPQHF. The CDR3, as DNA: TGTGCCAGCAGCCCGACAGAGGGCTTTAATCAGCCCCAGCATTTT.

This clonotype was counted a single time. The CDR3 is CSQGQGDWSEQFF. Here the CDR3 DNA reads TGCAGTCAAGGACAGGGGGATTGGAGTGAGCAGTTCTTC. The chain couples TRBV20-1 to TRBJ2-1; 10 positions agree with TRBD1. The V and J ends lost 8 bases and 9 bases, in that order; junction bases with no gene match: 10. The CDR3 runs to 13 residues. Germline assignment: CDR1 DFQATT and CDR2 SNEGSKA (reference sequence).

The chain has TRBV20-1 and TRBJ2-7, with 7 bases matching TRBD2. V was clipped by 0 bases and J by 3 bases; unmatched bases: 5. This CDR3 region has 14 residues. Germline CDR1 reads DFQATT; CDR2 reads SNEGSKA (reference sequence). In DNA, the CDR3 is TGCAGTGCTAGAGATCGCGGGAGACGCTACGAGCAGTACTTC. Amino acids: CSARDRGRRYEQYF.

A few counts support this clonotype. The gene calls are TRBV19 and TRBJ1-1, with D unclear. CDR3 length equals 14 residues. From germline, CDR1 is LNHDA and CDR2 SQIVND (reference sequence). V gave up 1 base and J gave up 8 bases, with 14 bases separating them. CDR3 loop: CASSIGSALGEAFF. As DNA, the CDR3 is TGTGCCAGTAGTATAGGCTCAGCCCTAGGAGAAGCTTTCTTT.

This chain uses TRBV7-8 with TRBJ2-5; D call uncertain. V lost 2 bases, J lost 1 base, and 11 bases lay in between. This CDR3 spans 15 amino acids. Germline-derived CDR1 and CDR2 are SGHVS and FQNEAQ. CDR3 region: CASSLYGGRQETQYF. The CDR3 nucleotides read TGTGCCAGCAGCTTATACGGCGGACGCCAAGAGACCCAGTACTTC.

The chain combines TRBV11-2 with TRBJ1-6; weak D call: TRBD1 (5 bases). Germline V gives CDR1 SGHAT, CDR2 FQNNGV. The germline V and J ends were trimmed by 2 bases and 10 bases, with 18 bases remaining between them. The CDR3 has 16 amino acids. The CDR3 DNA sequence: TGTGCCAGCAGCTTATTTCGGGGGGGGTTGGCGTCACCCCTCCACTTT. Its protein product is CASSLFRGGLASPLHF.

This clonotype was seen more than once but under ten times. The V call is TRBV7-9, the J call TRBJ2-5; 13 positions match TRBD2. There are 17 residues in the CDR3. V shed 5 bases, J shed 4 bases, and the junction held 10 bases outside the gene matches. The germline V gene has CDR1 SEHNR and CDR2 FQNEAQ (reference sequence). DNA for the CDR3: TGTGCCAGCAGCGGCGGACTAGCGGGAGTAGGGGGAGAGACCCAGTACTTC. It codes for CASSGGLAGVGGETQYF.